This T cell receptor (beta chain) comes out of a study of beta chain features in type 1 diabetes. Since all of the isolated RNA was reverse transcribed, expressed TCRB transcripts were what got sequenced. Produced via immunoSEQ multiplex PCR; TCRdb's table is partial and in-frame only. The sample records around 250,000 clones, 25% to 30% being singletons. The CDR3 extends over 14 amino acids. Germline V gives CDR1 SGHVS, CDR2 FQNEAQ. Trimming pared 10 bases from V and 1 base from J, leaving 14 bases between. This clone was seen a handful of times. The sequence was collected from a man aged 25-45 years in good health. This chain links TRBV7-8 with TRBJ1-5; D unresolved. Sample: central memory CD4+ T cells from blood. The CDR3 sequence is CATLPQESNQPQHF. The CDR3 DNA sequence: TGTGCCACCCTACCTCAGGAGAGCAATCAGCCCCAGCATTTT.